This T cell receptor beta chain was found in a study of T-cell memory formation after mild COVID-19. Unmatched junction bases numbered 6, after V lost 2 bases and J lost 2 bases. The CDR3 covers 16 residues. CDR1 and CDR2 from the germline V gene are GTSNPN and SVGIG (reference sequence). TCRdb re-derived calls from the 5' RACE reads in MiXCR, one entry per CDR3 protein. The table has 550,000 to 700,000 distinct CDR3 sequences, over 15% seen once; the top ten hold 12%. This rearrangement joins TRBV30 to TRBJ2-3; 11 bases fit TRBD2. The clonotype was recovered from an adult woman who had mild COVID-19 (a few samples of this study predate the infection). Cell type and time point are not known. Sequenced material: PBMCs or a T cell subset sorted from them (not recorded which). Written as DNA, the CDR3 is TGTGCCTGGAGTCTAGGGACTAGCGGCTACACAGATACGCAGTATTTT. Its translation: CAWSLGTSGYTDTQYF.